This T cell receptor beta chain was identified in a study of T cells in localized non-small cell lung cancer. Points from the study as a whole: Uninvolved adjacent lung showed peak T cell clonality, exceeding tumor. Across samples, adjacent lung featured a median roughly 61 of the top 100 tumor clones.

This clone was recorded once. Its antigen is not identified. Method: immunoSEQ multiplex PCR; TCRdb's copy keeps in-frame clones and lacks some. In the table there are about 33,000 clones, about 90% of which are singletons. CDR3 length: 15 residues. Germline V gene data show CDR1 as MNHNS and CDR2 as SASEGT. V was cut by 6 bases and J by 2 bases, with 17 bases left in between. Source: PBMCs, taken before any cancer treatment. The receptor's source is a man aged 40-75 years with stage II lung adenocarcinoma. The chain uses TRBV6-1 and TRBJ2-7; D is ambiguous. CDR3 amino acids: CASRDSVRPPYEQYF. The CDR3 nucleotides read TGTGCCAGCAGGGATTCAGTTAGACCCCCCTACGAGCAGTACTTC.